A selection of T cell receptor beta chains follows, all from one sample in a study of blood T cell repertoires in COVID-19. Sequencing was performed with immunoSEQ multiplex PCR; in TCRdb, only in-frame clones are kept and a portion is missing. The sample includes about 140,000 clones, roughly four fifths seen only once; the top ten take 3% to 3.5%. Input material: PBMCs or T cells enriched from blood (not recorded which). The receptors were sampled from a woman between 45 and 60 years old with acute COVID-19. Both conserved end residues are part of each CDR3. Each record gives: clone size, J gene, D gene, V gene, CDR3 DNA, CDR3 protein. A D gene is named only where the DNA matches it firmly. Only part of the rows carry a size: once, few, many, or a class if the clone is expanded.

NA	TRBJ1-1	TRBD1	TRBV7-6	TGTGCCAGCAGCTTAGGGGGGGACAGCGAAGCTTTCTTT	CASSLGGDSEAFF
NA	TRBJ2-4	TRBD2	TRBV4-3	TGCGCCAGCAGCCAAGGCTCCCTGGGACTAGCGGGCCTAGCCAAAAACATTCAGTACTTC	CASSQGSLGLAGLAKNIQYF
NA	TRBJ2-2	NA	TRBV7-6	TGTGCCAGCAGCTTAGCATCGGGTTACACCGGGGAGCTGTTTTTT	CASSLASGYTGELFF
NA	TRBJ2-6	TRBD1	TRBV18	TGTGCCAGCTCACTAAGAGAGACAGGGGGAACCGGGGCCAACGTCCTGACTTTC	CASSLRETGGTGANVLTF
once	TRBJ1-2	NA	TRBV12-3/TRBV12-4	TGTGCCAGCAGCCCTTTGAGGGCTAAGGGCTACACCTTC	CASSPLRAKGYTF
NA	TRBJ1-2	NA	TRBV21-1	TGTGCCAGCAGCAAAATGGTGGTGGGGGGGCGAGCCGACACCTTC	CASSKMVVGGRADTF
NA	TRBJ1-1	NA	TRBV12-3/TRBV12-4	TGTGCCAGCAGTTTTGCAGGGGCCCCTGAAGCTTTCTTT	CASSFAGAPEAFF
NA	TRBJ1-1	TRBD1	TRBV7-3	TGTGCCAGCAGCTCCCAGGGGGGAGACACTGAAGCTTTCTTT	CASSSQGGDTEAFF
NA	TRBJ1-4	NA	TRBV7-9	TGTGCCAGCAGCTTAGAAGTAGCAGGGGAAAAACTGTTTTTT	CASSLEVAGEKLFF
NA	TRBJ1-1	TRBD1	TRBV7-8	TGTGCCAGCAGCTTAACACGGACAGGGAGAGGCACTGAAGCTTTCTTT	CASSLTRTGRGTEAFF
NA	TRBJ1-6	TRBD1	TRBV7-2	TGTGCCAGCAGCCCATCGGGACAGTATAATTCACCCCTCCACTTT	CASSPSGQYNSPLHF
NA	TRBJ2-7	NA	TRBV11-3	TGTGCCAGCAGCTTAGGGTACAACGAGCAGTACTTC	CASSLGYNEQYF
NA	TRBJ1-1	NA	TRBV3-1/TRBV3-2	TGTGCCAGCGGATATAACTTAGGACAGAACACTGAAGCTTTCTTT	CASGYNLGQNTEAFF
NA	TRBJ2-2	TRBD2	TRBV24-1	TGTGCCACCAGTGATTTTATCGGCAGCGGGGTCGACACCGGGGAGCTGTTTTTT	CATSDFIGSGVDTGELFF
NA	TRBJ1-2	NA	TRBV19	TGTGCCAGTAGTAATCAGGGTCTAGGCTATGGCTACACCTTC	CASSNQGLGYGYTF
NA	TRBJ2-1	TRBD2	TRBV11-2	TGTGCCAGCAGCTTAGGCCTAGGGCGGGAGGGTGGTAATGAGCAGTTCTTC	CASSLGLGREGGNEQFF
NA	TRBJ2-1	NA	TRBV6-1	TGTGCCAGCAGTGAACGAACGGGAGCGGGTGATGAGCAGTTCTTC	CASSERTGAGDEQFF
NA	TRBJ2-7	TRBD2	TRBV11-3	TGTGCCAGCAGCTTAGGGGGTCTAGCGGGCTTGTCCTACGAGCAGTACTTC	CASSLGGLAGLSYEQYF
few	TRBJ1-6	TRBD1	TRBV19	TGTGCCAGTAGTCTCGGACAGGTTGGCAATTCACCCCTCCACTTT	CASSLGQVGNSPLHF
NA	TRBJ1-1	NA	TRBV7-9	TGTGCCAGCAGCTTAGCGGCCCAGGGCGAAATGAACACTGAAGCTTTCTTT	CASSLAAQGEMNTEAFF
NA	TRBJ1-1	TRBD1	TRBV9	TGTGCCAGCAGCGTAGGGACAGGGAGTACTGAAGCTTTCTTT	CASSVGTGSTEAFF
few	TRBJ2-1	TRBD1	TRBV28	TGTGCCAGCAGTCTATACAGGGGGCAAAATGAGCAGTTCTTC	CASSLYRGQNEQFF
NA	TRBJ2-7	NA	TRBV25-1	TGTGCCAGCAGTGCAGCAGGCGCCTACGAGCAGTACTTC	CASSAAGAYEQYF
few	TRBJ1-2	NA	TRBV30	TGTGCCTGGAGGCCCGAAACGGTCGGCTATGGCTACACCTTC	CAWRPETVGYGYTF
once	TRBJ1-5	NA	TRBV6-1	TGTGCCAGCAGTGAACTCGGGGGTAATAGCAATCAGCCCCAGCATTTT	CASSELGGNSNQPQHF
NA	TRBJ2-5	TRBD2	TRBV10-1	TGCGCCAGCAGCGAGGGAGGGCGAGAGACCCAGTACTTC	CASSEGGRETQYF
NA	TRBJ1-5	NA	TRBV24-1	TGTGCCACCAGTGAGTCGGGGATCAATCAGCCCCAGCATTTT	CATSESGINQPQHF
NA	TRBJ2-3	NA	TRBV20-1	TGCAGTGCTAGAGCGTCAGATACGCAGTATTTT	CSARASDTQYF
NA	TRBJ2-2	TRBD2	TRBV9	TGTGCCAGCAGCCATGGGACTAGCGGGATTTACACCGGGGAGCTGTTTTTT	CASSHGTSGIYTGELFF